The present entry profiles one T cell receptor beta chain with its context. These data are taken from a study of blood T cell repertoires in COVID-19. The CDR3 has 15 amino acids. V lost 4 bases and J lost 2, with 13 bases in between. CDR1 and CDR2 (germline): PRHDT, FYEKMQ (reference sequence). As originally analysed: Reference gene primer amplification in the assay estimated nucleated cell counts. The protocol was immunoSEQ multiplex PCR, while the TCRdb copy is restricted to in-frame clones and leaves out a portion. The DNA gave D and trimming, while V, J and clone size come from that table. The profile covers approximately 77,000 clones, with roughly 80% appearing a single time and 15% to 20% taken by the ten largest.

The material sequenced was peripheral blood. The sequence came from a woman aged 55-69 years with acute or convalescent COVID-19. J is TRBJ2-3 and V is TRBV13; perhaps TRBD1 as D (6 bases). CDR3 DNA: TGTGCCAGCAGCTCCACAGGGATTATCACAGATACGCAGTATTTT. It encodes CASSSTGIITDTQYF.